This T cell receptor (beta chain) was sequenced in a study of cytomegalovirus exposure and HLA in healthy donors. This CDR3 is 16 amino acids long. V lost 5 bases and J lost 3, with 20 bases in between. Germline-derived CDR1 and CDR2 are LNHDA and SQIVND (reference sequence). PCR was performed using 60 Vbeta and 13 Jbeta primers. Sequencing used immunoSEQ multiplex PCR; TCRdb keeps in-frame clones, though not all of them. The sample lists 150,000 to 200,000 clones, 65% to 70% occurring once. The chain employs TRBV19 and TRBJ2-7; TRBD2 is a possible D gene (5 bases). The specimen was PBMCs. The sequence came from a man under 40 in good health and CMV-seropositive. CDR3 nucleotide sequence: TGTGCCAGTAGTTCACTAGGGAACTCTCCAGGCTACGAGCAGTACTTC. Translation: CASSSLGNSPGYEQYF.